This T cell receptor beta chain derives from a study of shared clonotypes between healthy human individuals. Study-level results: Shared across a few donors were 5% to 6% of the naive CD4 clonotypes. Sequencing of the sorted subsets was shown by rarefaction to be incomplete despite large depth. Specimens sampled were limited to blood, with tissue repertoires likely differing.

The germline V gene has CDR1 SQVTM and CDR2 ANQGSEA. This CDR3 is built from 14 residues. After removal of 4 bases from V and 6 bases from J, the junction contained 9 bases not matched to a gene. On this clone: Antigen: not known.

The data were produced by immunoSEQ multiplex PCR, yet TCRdb's version contains in-frame clones alone and is incomplete. This table has roughly 2.2 million clones, 85% to 95% appearing once. This rearrangement joins TRBV29-1 to TRBJ2-7; 10 bases are shared with TRBD2. Sequenced sample: naive CD4+ T cells from PBMCs. Indicated subset: CD45RA+ positively selected. The receptor comes from a man between 18 and 29 years old in good health. Some clones in this sample may be carry-over from other donors' samples. The CDR3 nucleotides read TGCAGCGTTGTAGGGCTACTAGCGGGATCCGAGCAGTACTTC. It is translated as CSVVGLLAGSEQYF.